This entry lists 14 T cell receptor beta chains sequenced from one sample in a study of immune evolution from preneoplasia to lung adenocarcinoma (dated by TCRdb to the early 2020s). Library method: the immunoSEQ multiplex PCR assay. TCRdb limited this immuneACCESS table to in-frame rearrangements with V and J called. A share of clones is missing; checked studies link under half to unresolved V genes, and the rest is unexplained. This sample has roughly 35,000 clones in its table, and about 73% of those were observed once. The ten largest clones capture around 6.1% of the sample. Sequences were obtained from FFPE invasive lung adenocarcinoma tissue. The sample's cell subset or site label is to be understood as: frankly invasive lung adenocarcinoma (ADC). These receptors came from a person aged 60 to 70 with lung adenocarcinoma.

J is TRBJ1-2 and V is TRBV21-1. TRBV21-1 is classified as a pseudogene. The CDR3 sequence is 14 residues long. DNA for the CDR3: TGTGCCAGCAGCAAAGCGCCAGGGAGCTATGGCTACACCTTC. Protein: CASSKAPGSYGYTF.

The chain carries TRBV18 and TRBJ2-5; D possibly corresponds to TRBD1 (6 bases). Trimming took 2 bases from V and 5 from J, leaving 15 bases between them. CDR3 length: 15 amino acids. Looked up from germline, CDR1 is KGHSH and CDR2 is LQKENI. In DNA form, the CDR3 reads TGTGCCAGCTCACCAGGGCAGGGGTCCTATGAGACCCAGTACTTC. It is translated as CASSPGQGSYETQYF.

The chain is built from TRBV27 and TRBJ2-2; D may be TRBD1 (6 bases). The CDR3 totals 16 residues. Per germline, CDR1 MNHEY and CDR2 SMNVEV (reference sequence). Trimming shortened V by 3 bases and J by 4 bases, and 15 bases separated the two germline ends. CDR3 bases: TGTGCCAGCAGTTTTTACAGGGCAGGGTCCACCGGGGAGCTGTTTTTT. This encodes CASSFYRAGSTGELFF.

The DNA for the CDR3 is TGTGCCAGCTCACCCGGGGCCTTAGGGCGCGGCTACACCTTC. Translating gives CASSPGALGRGYTF. J is TRBJ1-2 and V is TRBV18, with a possible D match to TRBD1 (5 bases). The V gene lost 3 bases and the J gene lost 8 bases, with 16 bases spanning the gap. From germline, CDR1 is KGHSH and CDR2 LQKENI. There are 14 residues in the CDR3.

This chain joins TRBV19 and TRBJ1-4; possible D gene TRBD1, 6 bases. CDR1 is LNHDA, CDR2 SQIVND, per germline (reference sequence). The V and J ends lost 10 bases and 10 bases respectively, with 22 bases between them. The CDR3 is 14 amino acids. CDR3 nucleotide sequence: TGTGCCACCACACTGCCGGGACAACGGGGAAAACTGTTTTTT. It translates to CATTLPGQRGKLFF.

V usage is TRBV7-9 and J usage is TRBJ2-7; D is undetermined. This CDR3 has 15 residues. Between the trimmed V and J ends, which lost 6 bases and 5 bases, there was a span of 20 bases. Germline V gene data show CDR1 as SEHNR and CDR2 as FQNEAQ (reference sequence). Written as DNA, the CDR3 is TGTGCCAGCAGTTTTCCGGGCCTGTCGGGCGACGAGCAGTACTTC. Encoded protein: CASSFPGLSGDEQYF.

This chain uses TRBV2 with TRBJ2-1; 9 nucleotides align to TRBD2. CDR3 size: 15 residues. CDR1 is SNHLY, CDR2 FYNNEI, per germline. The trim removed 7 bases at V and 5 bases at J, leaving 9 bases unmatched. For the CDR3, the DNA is TGTGCCAGCAACCCGACTAGCGGTACGAACAATGAGCAGTTCTTC. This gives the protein CASNPTSGTNNEQFF.

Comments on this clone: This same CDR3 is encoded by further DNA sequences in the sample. CDR3 DNA sequence: TGTGCCAGCTCACCCCAGACCGGGGAAAAACTGTTTTTT. Translation: CASSPQTGEKLFF. V usage is TRBV18 and J usage is TRBJ1-4; D gene ambiguous. V was cut by 3 bases and J by 8 bases, with 10 bases left in between. Germline V gene data show CDR1 as KGHSH and CDR2 as LQKENI. The CDR3 runs 13 residues.

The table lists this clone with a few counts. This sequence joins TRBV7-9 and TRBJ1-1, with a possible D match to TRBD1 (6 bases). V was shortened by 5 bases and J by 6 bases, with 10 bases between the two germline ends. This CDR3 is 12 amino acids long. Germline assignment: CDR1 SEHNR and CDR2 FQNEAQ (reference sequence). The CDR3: CASSTQGSEAFF. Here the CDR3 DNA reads TGTGCCAGCAGCACCCAGGGGTCTGAAGCTTTCTTT.

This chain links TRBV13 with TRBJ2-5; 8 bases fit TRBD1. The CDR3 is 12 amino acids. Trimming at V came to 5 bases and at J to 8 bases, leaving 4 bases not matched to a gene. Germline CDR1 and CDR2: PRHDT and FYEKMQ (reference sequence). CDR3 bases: TGTGCCAGCAGCGCGACAGGGGCCACCCAGTACTTC. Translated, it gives CASSATGATQYF.

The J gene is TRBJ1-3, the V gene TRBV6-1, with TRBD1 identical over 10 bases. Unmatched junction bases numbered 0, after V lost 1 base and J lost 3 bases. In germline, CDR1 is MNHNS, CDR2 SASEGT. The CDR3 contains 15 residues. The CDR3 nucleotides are TGTGCCAGCAGTGAAGGGACAGGGGGTGGAAACACCATATATTTT. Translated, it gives CASSEGTGGGNTIYF.

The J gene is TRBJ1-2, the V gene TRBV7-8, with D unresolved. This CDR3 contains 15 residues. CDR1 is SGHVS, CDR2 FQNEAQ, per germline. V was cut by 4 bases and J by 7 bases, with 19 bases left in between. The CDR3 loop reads CASSYREGVMSGYTF. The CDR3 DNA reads TGTGCCAGCAGCTACCGAGAGGGTGTGATGAGTGGCTACACCTTC.

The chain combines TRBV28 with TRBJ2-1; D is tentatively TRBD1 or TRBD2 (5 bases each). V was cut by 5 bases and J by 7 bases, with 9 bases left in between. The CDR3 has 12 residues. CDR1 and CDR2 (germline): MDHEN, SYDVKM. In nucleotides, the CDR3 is TGTGCCAGCAGTGAGGGGATTAATGAGCAGTTCTTC. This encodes CASSEGINEQFF.

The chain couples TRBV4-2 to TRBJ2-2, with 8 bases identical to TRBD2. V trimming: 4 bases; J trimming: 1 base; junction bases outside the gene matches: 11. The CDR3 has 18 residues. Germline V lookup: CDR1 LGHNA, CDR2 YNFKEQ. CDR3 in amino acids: CASSPKGSGLVNTGELFF. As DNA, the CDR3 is TGTGCCAGCAGCCCAAAGGGATCGGGACTAGTGAACACCGGGGAGCTGTTTTTT.